The clone carrying this T cell receptor beta chain was found a few times. This record comes from a study of T-cell reconstitution after alpha-beta-depleted transplantation in children. Unique molecular identifiers were used to barcode this TCRbeta library. MiXCR, run by TCRdb on the PCR reads, gives a single entry per CDR3 protein. The table has about 360,000 distinct CDR3 sequences, 13% seen once. This sample comprised PBMCs, obtained from the stem cell graft. The clonotype was recovered from a human donor who donated a stem cell graft to a child with Fanconi anemia.

CDR3 sequence (DNA): TGCGCCAGCAGCTTGCTTCCAGACCAGCCCCAGCATTTT. It is translated as CASSLLPDQPQHF. The chain combines TRBV5-1 with TRBJ1-5; D remains unclear. The length of the CDR3 is 13 residues. CDR1 is SGHRS, CDR2 YFSETQ, per germline. V was trimmed by 1 base and J by 7 bases, leaving 9 bases between them.